The 27 T cell receptor beta chains below were found in one sample sequenced in a study of Ad26.COV2.S vaccination and SARS-CoV-2 variants. Produced via immunoSEQ multiplex PCR; TCRdb's table is partial and in-frame only. Among about 350,000 clones, approximately 90% were seen once, and the ten largest hold about 3.9%. The sample here was peripheral blood, taken after recovery from COVID-19. These receptors were collected from a human donor who had recovered from COVID-19.

The CDR3 sequence is CASSSEEGNQPQHF. In DNA, the CDR3 is TGTGCCAGCAGCTCCGAAGAGGGCAATCAGCCCCAGCATTTT. The chain employs TRBV3-1 (or the pseudogene TRBV3-2) and TRBJ1-5; D unresolved. From germline, CDR1 is LGHDT and CDR2 YNNKEL (reference sequence). The germline V and J ends were trimmed by 5 bases and 2 bases, with 10 bases remaining between them. This CDR3 is 14 amino acids long.

The count of this clone is one. The V call is TRBV6-5, the J call TRBJ1-6; D is ambiguous. CDR1 MNHEY and CDR2 SVGAGI come from the germline V gene. This CDR3 has 14 amino acids. The germline V and J ends were trimmed by 7 bases and 0 bases, with 7 bases remaining between them. The CDR3 coding sequence is TGTGCCAGCATGCGTAGCTCCTATAATTCACCCCTCCACTTT. Translating it yields CASMRSSYNSPLHF.

CDR3 sequence reads: CSASTLAGRTGELFF. In DNA, the CDR3 is TGCAGTGCGAGTACCTTAGCGGGGCGCACCGGGGAGCTGTTTTTT. This chain joins TRBV20-1 and TRBJ2-2; 8 positions agree with TRBD2. V was clipped by 6 bases and J by 4 bases; unmatched bases: 10. Germline CDR1 is DFQATT and CDR2 is SNEGSKA (reference sequence). The CDR3 is 15 amino acids.

This clone was seen only a few times. The chain joins TRBV27 to TRBJ1-1, with D hard to call. With 8 bases removed from V and 0 bases from J, the gap between germline ends came to 10 bases. CDR3 length equals 13 residues. Germline CDR1 MNHEY, CDR2 SMNVEV (reference sequence). The CDR3 region is CASWVTMNTEAFF. The CDR3 nucleotides read TGTGCCAGCTGGGTCACGATGAACACTGAAGCTTTCTTT.

The chain is built from TRBV5-4 and TRBJ2-2, with D unresolved. The CDR3 consists of 14 residues. Germline V gene sequence: CDR1 SGHNT, CDR2 YYREEE (reference sequence). Deletions cut 2 bases from V and 4 bases from J, with 9 bases between. As DNA, the CDR3 is TGTGCCAGCAGCTTACCGCCACTCACCGGGGAGCTGTTTTTT. It encodes CASSLPPLTGELFF.

The chain is built from TRBV4-1 and TRBJ1-1, with D perhaps TRBD1 (5 bases). Germline CDR1 reads MGHRA; CDR2 reads YSYEKL. CDR3 length: 16 residues. With 0 bases removed from V and 3 bases from J, the gap between germline ends came to 14 bases. As DNA, the CDR3 is TGCGCCAGCAGCCAAGAAATCCGGGGCCGGGACACTGAAGCTTTCTTT. Translation: CASSQEIRGRDTEAFF.

CDR3 protein: CASSLLAGGARGTDTQYF. The CDR3 DNA is TGTGCCAGCAGCTTACTAGCGGGGGGTGCCCGGGGCACAGATACGCAGTATTTT. The chain is built from TRBV5-6 and TRBJ2-3; TRBD2 aligns across 12 bases. J gave up 1 base and V 2 bases, and 8 bases lay outside the gene matches. The CDR3 has 18 amino acids. CDR1 is SGHDT, CDR2 YYEEEE, per germline. The whole variable domain, filled in from reference TRBV5-6 and TRBJ2-3, reads DAGVTQSPTHLIKTRGQQVTLRCSPKSGHDTVSWYQQALGQGPQFIFQYYEEEERQRGNFPDRFSGHQFPNYSSELNVNALLLGDSALYLCASSLLAGGARGTDTQYFGPGTRLTVL.

The J gene is TRBJ2-5, the V gene TRBV27; 10 nucleotides match TRBD2. The CDR3 is made up of 15 amino acids. Losses at the gene ends were 3 bases for V and 4 bases for J; bases not matched to a gene: 5. In germline, CDR1 is MNHEY, CDR2 SMNVEV (reference sequence). The CDR3 DNA reads as TGTGCCAGCAGTTTCTCGTTAGCGGGGGGAGAGACCCAGTACTTC. It yields the protein CASSFSLAGGETQYF.

The chain has TRBV19 and TRBJ1-4, with D tentatively TRBD1 (5 bases). The CDR3 is 15 amino acids. V lost 5 bases, J lost 5 bases, and 15 bases lay in between. Germline CDR1 and CDR2: LNHDA and SQIVND (reference sequence). DNA of the CDR3: TGTGCCAGTAGTCCAGCAGACAGCCTAAATGAAAAACTGTTTTTT. Amino acids: CASSPADSLNEKLFF. The full variable domain, its missing parts supplied by reference TRBV19 and TRBJ1-4, is DGGITQSPKYLFRKEGQNVTLSCEQNLNHDAMYWYRQDPGQGLRLIYYSQIVNDFQKGDIAEGYSVSREKKESFPLTVTSAQKNPTAFYLCASSPADSLNEKLFFGSGTQLSVL.

The chain carries TRBV11-2 and TRBJ2-2; 7 bases map to TRBD1. Trimming cost V 2 bases and J 6 bases; bases outside gene matches: 12. Germline V gene sequence: CDR1 SGHAT, CDR2 FQNNGV. This CDR3 region has 17 residues. The CDR3 loop is CASSLTQPRQGSGELFF. The CDR3, as DNA: TGTGCCAGCAGCTTAACCCAGCCCCGACAGGGTTCCGGGGAGCTGTTTTTT. Drawing the rest from reference TRBV11-2 and TRBJ2-2, the complete variable domain is EAGVAQSPRYKIIEKRQSVAFWCNPISGHATLYWYQQILGQGPKLLIQFQNNGVVDDSQLPKDRFSAERLKGVDSTLKIQPAKLEDSAVYLCASSLTQPRQGSGELFFGEGSRLTVL.

V gene TRBV25-1 combines with J gene TRBJ1-1, with D unresolved. V was pared by 5 bases and J by 2 bases, with 12 bases between. The germline V gene has CDR1 MGHDK and CDR2 SYGVNS. The CDR3 extends over 14 amino acids. DNA for the CDR3: TGTGCCAGCAGTCCAATTGGCCCTAACACTGAAGCTTTCTTT. This translates into CASSPIGPNTEAFF.

The chain recombines TRBV5-1 with TRBJ1-4; perhaps TRBD1 as D (5 bases). The germline V and J ends were trimmed by 0 bases and 4 bases, with 13 bases remaining between them. CDR3 length: 16 amino acids. CDR1 and CDR2 from the germline V gene are SGHRS and YFSETQ. The DNA of the CDR3 is TGCGCCAGCAGCTTGGGCCAACGGGACGATAATGAAAAACTGTTTTTT. Its protein product is CASSLGQRDDNEKLFF.

This sequence joins TRBV14 and TRBJ2-7; the match to TRBD2 covers 9 bases. With V trimmed by 4 bases and J by 3 bases, 7 bases remained unmatched. The length of the CDR3 is 15 residues. Germline CDR1 SGHDN, CDR2 FVKESK. In nucleotides, the CDR3 is TGTGCCAGCAGCCTCCCAGCGGGGGGTTACTACGAGCAGTACTTC. This sequence encodes CASSLPAGGYYEQYF.

This sequence joins TRBV2 and TRBJ1-1, with D perhaps matching TRBD1 (5 bases). The V gene's germline CDR1 is SNHLY and CDR2 FYNNEI. Between the trimmed V and J ends, which lost 7 bases and 3 bases, there was a span of 9 bases. This CDR3 region has 12 residues. The CDR3 sequence is CASIGGDTEAFF. The DNA for the CDR3 is TGTGCCAGCATCGGGGGGGACACTGAAGCTTTCTTT.

This chain connects TRBV5-8 to TRBJ1-5, with 9 positions matching TRBD1. The CDR3 extends over 13 amino acids. Trimming cost V 6 bases and J 7 bases; bases outside gene matches: 5. Germline V lookup: CDR1 SGHTS, CDR2 YDEGEE. CDR3 sequence reads: CASIQGALQPQHF. The DNA for the CDR3 is TGTGCCAGCATACAGGGGGCTTTGCAGCCCCAGCATTTT. Combining the CDR3 with reference TRBV5-8 and TRBJ1-5 gives the whole variable domain EAGVTQSPTHLIKTRGQQATLRCSPISGHTSVYWYQQALGLGLQFLLWYDEGEERNRGNFPPRFSGRQFPNYSSELNVNALELEDSALYLCASIQGALQPQHFGDGTRLSIL.

This clone was recorded once. CDR3 sequence: CATSRERGEIGGYTF. As DNA, the CDR3 is TGTGCCACCAGCAGGGAGAGGGGGGAAATAGGCGGCTACACCTTC. The V gene is TRBV15, the J gene TRBJ1-2, with D tentatively TRBD1 (6 bases). CDR3 length: 15 amino acids. The germline V gene has CDR1 LNHNV and CDR2 YYDKDF (reference sequence). The ends were cut back, 3 bases at V and 8 bases at J, with 19 bases in the middle. The variable domain in full, with the rest retrieved from reference TRBV15 and TRBJ1-2, is DAMVIQNPRYQVTQFGKPVTLSCSQTLNHNVMYWYQQKSSQAPKLLFHYYDKDFNNEADTPDNFQSRRPNTSFCFLDIRSPGLGDTAMYLCATSRERGEIGGYTFGSGTRLTVV.

J is TRBJ1-1 and V is TRBV3-1 (or the pseudogene TRBV3-2); tentatively, D is TRBD1 (5 bases). Germline CDR1 reads LGHDT; CDR2 reads YNNKEL (reference sequence). The CDR3 is 15 residues long. V lost 0 bases, J lost 12 bases, and 20 bases lay in between. This CDR3 reads CASSQDGGGMRGTFF. The CDR3 region has the DNA TGTGCCAGCAGCCAAGATGGCGGGGGGATGCGCGGGACTTTCTTT.

This clone was found once. The same CDR3 is also encoded by other DNA sequences in this sample. The chain couples TRBV23-1 to TRBJ1-1; the D is unclear. TRBV23-1 is labeled an ORF, and its function is uncertain. The V end lost 6 bases, the J end lost 1 base, and 3 bases lay between the germline ends. This CDR3 spans 11 amino acids. In DNA form, the CDR3 reads TGCGCCAGCAGCAGGAACACTGAAGCTTTCTTT. This translates into CASSRNTEAFF.

This sequence joins TRBV2 and TRBJ2-7; D remains unclear. Germline loops: CDR1 SNHLY, CDR2 FYNNEI. Trimming took off 1 base at V and 0 bases at J, with 10 bases between the two ends. The CDR3 sequence is 15 residues long. Written as DNA, the CDR3 is TGTGCCAGCAGTGAAGGCCGGCCAAGCTCCTACGAGCAGTACTTC. It yields the protein CASSEGRPSSYEQYF.

The chain uses TRBV5-1 and TRBJ1-1; D is possibly TRBD1 (5 bases). V was shortened by 2 bases and J by 3 bases, with 11 bases between the two germline ends. The CDR3 loop spans 14 amino acids. Germline V CDR1 and CDR2: SGHRS, YFSETQ. In DNA form, the CDR3 reads TGCGCCAGCAGCTTTGCAGGGTGGGACACTGAAGCTTTCTTT. Its translation is CASSFAGWDTEAFF.

The chain is built from TRBV5-1 and TRBJ2-2; TRBD1 matches at 9 bases. CDR3 length equals 16 residues. Unmatched junction bases numbered 4, after V lost 4 bases and J lost 0 bases. Germline lookup yields CDR1 SGHRS and CDR2 YFSETQ. CDR3 DNA: TGCGCCAGCAGCAGGAACAGGGGGCCGAACACCGGGGAGCTGTTTTTT. Translated, it gives CASSRNRGPNTGELFF.

V is TRBV11-3 and J is TRBJ1-5, with D perhaps matching TRBD1 (6 bases). The V end lost 5 bases, the J end lost 5 bases, and 10 bases lay between the germline ends. Germline values: CDR1 SGHNT, CDR2 YENEEA. The CDR3 totals 13 residues. The CDR3 is CASSRRGHQPQHF. The CDR3 bases are TGTGCCAGCAGCCGCAGGGGTCATCAGCCCCAGCATTTT.

About this clone itself: Other DNA sequences of this sample code for an identical CDR3. This rearrangement joins TRBV20-1 to TRBJ2-5, with D perhaps matching TRBD1 (6 bases). The V gene's germline CDR1 is DFQATT and CDR2 SNEGSKA (reference sequence). V lost 6 bases, J lost 5 bases, and 10 bases lay in between. The CDR3 has 11 residues. The CDR3 sequence is CSATRGETQYF. CDR3 sequence (DNA): TGCAGTGCAACTAGGGGGGAGACCCAGTACTTC.

The chain couples TRBV9 to TRBJ2-2, with 7 bases fitting TRBD1. Germline-derived CDR1 and CDR2 are SGDLS and YYNGEE. This CDR3 spans 14 amino acids. The junction had 3 bases not matched to a gene; V was cut back by 2 bases and J by 5 bases. This chain's CDR3 is CASSVTGATGELFF. CDR3 bases: TGTGCCAGCAGCGTTACAGGGGCTACCGGGGAGCTGTTTTTT.

V gene TRBV6-2 or TRBV6-3 combines with J gene TRBJ2-2, with D unclear. V was cut by 3 bases and J by 0 bases, with 11 bases left in between. The CDR3 extends over 16 amino acids. Germline-derived CDR1 and CDR2 are MNHEY and SVGEGT. The CDR3: CASSYPTRANTGELFF. CDR3 DNA sequence: TGTGCCAGCAGTTATCCGACACGAGCGAACACCGGGGAGCTGTTTTTT.

The V gene is TRBV18, the J gene TRBJ2-3; unclear D gene. The ends were cut back, 0 bases at V and 3 bases at J, with 10 bases in the middle. Germline V gene lookup returns CDR1 KGHSH and CDR2 LQKENI. This CDR3 comprises 15 residues. CDR3 sequence: CASSPPSPLTDTQYF. The CDR3 coding sequence is TGTGCCAGCTCACCACCTAGCCCGTTAACAGATACGCAGTATTTT.

V is TRBV11-2 and J is TRBJ2-5; D is possibly TRBD1 or TRBD2 (6 bases each). Germline V gene sequence: CDR1 SGHAT, CDR2 FQNNGV. This CDR3 comprises 15 residues. Trimming cost V 0 bases and J 6 bases, with 14 bases left between them. The CDR3 coding sequence is TGTGCCAGCAGCTTAGAAGGGGGGCAGGGTCAGACCCAGTACTTC. Translation: CASSLEGGQGQTQYF. The whole variable domain, remainder taken from reference TRBV11-2 and TRBJ2-5, is EAGVAQSPRYKIIEKRQSVAFWCNPISGHATLYWYQQILGQGPKLLIQFQNNGVVDDSQLPKDRFSAERLKGVDSTLKIQPAKLEDSAVYLCASSLEGGQGQTQYFGPGTRLLVL.